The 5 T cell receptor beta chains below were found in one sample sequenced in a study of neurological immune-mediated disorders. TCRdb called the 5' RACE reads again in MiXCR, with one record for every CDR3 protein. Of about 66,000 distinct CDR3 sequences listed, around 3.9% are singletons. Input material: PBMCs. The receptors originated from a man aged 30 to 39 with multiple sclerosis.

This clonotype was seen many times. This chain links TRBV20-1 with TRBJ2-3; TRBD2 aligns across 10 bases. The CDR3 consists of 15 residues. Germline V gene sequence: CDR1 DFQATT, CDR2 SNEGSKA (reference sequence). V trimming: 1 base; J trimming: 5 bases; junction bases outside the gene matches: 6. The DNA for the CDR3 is TGCAGTGCTAGAGGGCTAGCGGGGGCGGGAGATACGCAGTATTTT. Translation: CSARGLAGAGDTQYF.

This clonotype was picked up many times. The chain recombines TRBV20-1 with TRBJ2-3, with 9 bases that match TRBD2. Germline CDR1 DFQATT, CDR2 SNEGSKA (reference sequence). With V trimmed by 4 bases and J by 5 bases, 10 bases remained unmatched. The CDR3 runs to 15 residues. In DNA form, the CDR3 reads TGCAGTGCTACCCCTCGCGGGGGGGCGGGAGATACGCAGTATTTT. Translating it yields CSATPRGGAGDTQYF.

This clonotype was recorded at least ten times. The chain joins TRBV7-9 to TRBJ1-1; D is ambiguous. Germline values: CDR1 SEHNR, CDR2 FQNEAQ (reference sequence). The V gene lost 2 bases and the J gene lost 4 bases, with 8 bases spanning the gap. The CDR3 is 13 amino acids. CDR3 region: CASSLSLGTEAFF. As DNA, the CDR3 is TGTGCCAGCAGCTTAAGTTTGGGCACTGAAGCTTTCTTT.

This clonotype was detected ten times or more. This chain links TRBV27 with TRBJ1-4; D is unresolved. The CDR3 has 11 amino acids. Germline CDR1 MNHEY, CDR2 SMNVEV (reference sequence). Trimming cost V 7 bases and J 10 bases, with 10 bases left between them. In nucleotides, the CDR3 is TGTGCCAGCACTCACCCAGGAAAACTGTTTTTT. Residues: CASTHPGKLFF.

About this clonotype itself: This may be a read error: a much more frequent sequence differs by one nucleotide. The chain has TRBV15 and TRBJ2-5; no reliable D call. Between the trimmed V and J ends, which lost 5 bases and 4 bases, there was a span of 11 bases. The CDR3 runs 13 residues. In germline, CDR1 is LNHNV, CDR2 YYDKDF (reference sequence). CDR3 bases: TGTGCCACCAGCGGGAACGGTGGAGAGACCCAGTACTTC. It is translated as CATSGNGGETQYF.